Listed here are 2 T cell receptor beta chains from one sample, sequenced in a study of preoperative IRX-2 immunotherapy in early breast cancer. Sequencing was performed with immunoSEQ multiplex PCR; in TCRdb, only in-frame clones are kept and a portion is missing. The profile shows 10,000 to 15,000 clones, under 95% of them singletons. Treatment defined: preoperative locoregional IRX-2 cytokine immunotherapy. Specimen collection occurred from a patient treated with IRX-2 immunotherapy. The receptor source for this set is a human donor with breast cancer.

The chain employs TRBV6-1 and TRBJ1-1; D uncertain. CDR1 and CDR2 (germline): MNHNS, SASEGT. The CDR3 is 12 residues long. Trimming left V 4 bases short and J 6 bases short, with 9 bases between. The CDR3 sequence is CASSGWVSEAFF. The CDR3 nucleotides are TGTGCCAGCAGTGGTTGGGTCTCTGAAGCTTTCTTT.

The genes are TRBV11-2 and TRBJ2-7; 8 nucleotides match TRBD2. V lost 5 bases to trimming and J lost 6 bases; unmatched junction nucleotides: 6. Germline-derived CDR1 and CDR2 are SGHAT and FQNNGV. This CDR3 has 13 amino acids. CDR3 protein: CASSPGGVGEQYV. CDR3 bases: TGTGCCAGCAGCCCCGGGGGGGTTGGCGAGCAGTACGTC.